This is a list of T cell receptor beta chains from one sample in a study of blood T cell repertoires in COVID-19. Libraries were prepared by immunoSEQ multiplex PCR; TCRdb keeps only in-frame clonotypes and omits some of them. The data show about 220,000 clones, about nine tenths seen once. The specimen sequenced was PBMCs or T cells enriched from blood (not recorded which). The receptors were gathered from a woman in her 40s with acute COVID-19. CDR3s include the opening cysteine and the closing phenylalanine or tryptophan. A D gene is named only where the DNA matches it firmly. Size tells how often a clone was seen (once, few, many) or the class of an expanded clone, and some rows leave it out.

v_gene: TRBV5-8; d_gene: TRBD1; abundance: -; j_gene: TRBJ2-3; CDR3aa: CASGKTGKQTDTQYF; CDR3nt: TGTGCCAGCGGAAAGACAGGGAAACAAACAGATACGCAGTATTTT
v_gene: TRBV30; d_gene: -; abundance: -; j_gene: TRBJ1-3; CDR3aa: CAWDPQGSGNTIYF; CDR3nt: TGTGCCTGGGATCCACAGGGCTCTGGAAACACCATATATTTT
v_gene: TRBV27; d_gene: TRBD1; abundance: few; j_gene: TRBJ1-1; CDR3aa: CASSSTGMVTEAFF; CDR3nt: TGTGCCAGCAGCTCGACAGGGATGGTGACTGAAGCTTTCTTT
v_gene: TRBV5-1; d_gene: TRBD1; abundance: -; j_gene: TRBJ1-4; CDR3aa: CASSRDSQNEKLFF; CDR3nt: TGCGCCAGCAGTCGGGACAGCCAAAATGAAAAACTGTTTTTT
v_gene: TRBV11-2; d_gene: -; abundance: once; j_gene: TRBJ1-3; CDR3aa: CASSTGQPGNTIYF; CDR3nt: TGTGCCAGCAGCACAGGACAGCCTGGAAACACCATATATTTT
v_gene: TRBV6-4; d_gene: -; abundance: -; j_gene: TRBJ2-2; CDR3aa: CASSDSPGSNTGELFF; CDR3nt: TGTGCCAGCAGTGACAGCCCAGGCAGTAACACCGGGGAGCTGTTTTTT
v_gene: TRBV9; d_gene: TRBD1; abundance: -; j_gene: TRBJ2-3; CDR3aa: CASSVADRETDTQYF; CDR3nt: TGTGCCAGCAGCGTAGCTGACAGGGAAACGGATACGCAGTATTTT
v_gene: TRBV5-5; d_gene: -; abundance: -; j_gene: TRBJ1-1; CDR3aa: CASRLGAWGPMNTEAFF; CDR3nt: TGTGCCAGCAGGCTCGGGGCGTGGGGGCCAATGAACACTGAAGCTTTCTTT
v_gene: TRBV2; d_gene: TRBD1; abundance: -; j_gene: TRBJ1-5; CDR3aa: CASAEQGTTNQPQHF; CDR3nt: TGTGCCAGCGCTGAACAGGGGACCACCAATCAGCCCCAGCATTTT
v_gene: TRBV2; d_gene: -; abundance: many; j_gene: TRBJ1-1; CDR3aa: CASVGAAVFSEAFF; CDR3nt: TGTGCCAGCGTCGGCGCGGCGGTTTTTAGTGAAGCTTTCTTT
v_gene: TRBV7-9; d_gene: -; abundance: -; j_gene: TRBJ1-1; CDR3aa: CASSFPEGNTEAFF; CDR3nt: TGTGCCAGCAGCTTCCCTGAGGGGAACACTGAAGCTTTCTTT
v_gene: TRBV5-1; d_gene: TRBD1; abundance: -; j_gene: TRBJ1-6; CDR3aa: CASSRGTGDYNSPLHF; CDR3nt: TGCGCCAGCAGCCGGGGGACAGGTGACTATAATTCACCCCTCCACTTT
v_gene: TRBV3-1/TRBV3-2; d_gene: -; abundance: -; j_gene: TRBJ1-5; CDR3aa: CASSQVGLLKDHQPQHF; CDR3nt: TGTGCCAGCAGCCAAGTCGGACTTTTGAAGGATCATCAGCCCCAGCATTTT
v_gene: TRBV5-1; d_gene: -; abundance: -; j_gene: TRBJ1-5; CDR3aa: CASSPGGAHGEPQHF; CDR3nt: TGCGCCAGCAGCCCCGGGGGAGCTCACGGGGAGCCCCAGCATTTT
v_gene: TRBV20-1; d_gene: TRBD2; abundance: -; j_gene: TRBJ2-1; CDR3aa: CSASLAGNEQFF; CDR3nt: TGCAGTGCTAGTCTAGCGGGGAATGAGCAGTTCTTC
v_gene: TRBV2; d_gene: TRBD1; abundance: -; j_gene: TRBJ1-2; CDR3aa: CARTTGTGPDGYTF; CDR3nt: TGTGCCCGAACCACCGGGACAGGGCCCGATGGCTACACCTTC
v_gene: TRBV15; d_gene: -; abundance: -; j_gene: TRBJ1-4; CDR3aa: CATSPKDGGYYEKLFF; CDR3nt: TGTGCCACCAGCCCCAAAGACGGGGGATATTACGAAAAACTGTTTTTT
v_gene: TRBV5-4; d_gene: TRBD1; abundance: -; j_gene: TRBJ1-2; CDR3aa: CASSFGDRDIGYTF; CDR3nt: TGTGCCAGCAGCTTCGGGGACAGGGATATTGGCTACACCTTC
v_gene: TRBV5-5; d_gene: TRBD1; abundance: -; j_gene: TRBJ2-5; CDR3aa: CASQPIEPGQAKTQYF; CDR3nt: TGTGCCAGCCAACCCATAGAACCGGGACAGGCGAAGACCCAGTACTTC
v_gene: TRBV6-5; d_gene: -; abundance: -; j_gene: TRBJ1-2; CDR3aa: CASSPGTFGGYTF; CDR3nt: TGTGCCAGCAGTCCCGGGACTTTCGGTGGCTACACCTTC
v_gene: TRBV5-6; d_gene: -; abundance: -; j_gene: TRBJ1-6; CDR3aa: CASRADSYNSPLHF; CDR3nt: TGTGCCAGCAGAGCTGACAGCTATAATTCACCCCTCCACTTT
v_gene: TRBV11-1; d_gene: -; abundance: -; j_gene: TRBJ1-1; CDR3aa: CASSYRSVVGTEAFF; CDR3nt: TGTGCCAGCAGCTATCGGTCGGTAGTTGGCACTGAAGCTTTCTTT
v_gene: TRBV3-1/TRBV3-2; d_gene: -; abundance: -; j_gene: TRBJ2-7; CDR3aa: CASSLPWRGLTYEQYF; CDR3nt: TGTGCCAGCAGCCTCCCGTGGCGGGGGCTGACCTACGAGCAGTACTTC
v_gene: TRBV19; d_gene: TRBD1; abundance: few; j_gene: TRBJ1-1; CDR3aa: CASSIDRRAGGINTEAFF; CDR3nt: TGTGCCAGTAGTATAGATCGGAGGGCAGGGGGTATCAACACTGAAGCTTTCTTT
v_gene: TRBV12-3/TRBV12-4; d_gene: TRBD1; abundance: -; j_gene: TRBJ1-2; CDR3aa: CASSTGEYGYTF; CDR3nt: TGTGCCAGCAGTACAGGGGAGTATGGCTACACCTTC
v_gene: TRBV2; d_gene: -; abundance: -; j_gene: TRBJ2-3; CDR3aa: CASSSGPGPSTDTQYF; CDR3nt: TGTGCCAGCAGCTCAGGGCCAGGCCCTAGCACAGATACGCAGTATTTT
v_gene: TRBV6-2/TRBV6-3; d_gene: -; abundance: -; j_gene: TRBJ2-1; CDR3aa: CASSYWPVYNEQFF; CDR3nt: TGTGCCAGCAGTTATTGGCCAGTCTACAATGAGCAGTTCTTC
v_gene: TRBV4-1; d_gene: -; abundance: -; j_gene: TRBJ2-1; CDR3aa: CASRPEGGPVNEQFF; CDR3nt: TGCGCCAGCAGACCGGAGGGGGGGCCTGTAAATGAGCAGTTCTTC
v_gene: TRBV7-2; d_gene: TRBD1; abundance: -; j_gene: TRBJ2-7; CDR3aa: CASRDPGQGVDEQYF; CDR3nt: TGTGCCAGCAGGGATCCGGGACAGGGCGTCGACGAGCAGTACTTC
v_gene: TRBV6-5; d_gene: -; abundance: -; j_gene: TRBJ1-2; CDR3aa: CASSRLGGNGGYTF; CDR3nt: TGTGCCAGCAGTCGCCTTGGGGGGAACGGTGGCTACACCTTC
v_gene: TRBV15; d_gene: TRBD1; abundance: -; j_gene: TRBJ1-2; CDR3aa: CATTSLRDRGIGEYGYTF; CDR3nt: TGTGCCACCACCTCCCTCCGGGACAGGGGAATCGGGGAGTATGGCTACACCTTC
v_gene: TRBV24-1; d_gene: TRBD2; abundance: -; j_gene: TRBJ2-1; CDR3aa: CATSDSRLAGGNSYNEQFF; CDR3nt: TGTGCCACCAGTGATTCCAGACTAGCGGGGGGCAACTCCTACAATGAGCAGTTCTTC
v_gene: TRBV27; d_gene: -; abundance: once; j_gene: TRBJ2-2; CDR3aa: CASSFDGLGATGELFF; CDR3nt: TGTGCCAGCAGTTTTGATGGGTTGGGGGCCACCGGGGAGCTGTTTTTT
v_gene: TRBV19; d_gene: TRBD1; abundance: -; j_gene: TRBJ1-1; CDR3aa: CASSIVAGGTEAFF; CDR3nt: TGTGCCAGTAGTATAGTTGCAGGGGGCACTGAAGCTTTCTTT
v_gene: TRBV18; d_gene: -; abundance: few; j_gene: TRBJ2-5; CDR3aa: CASSPPEYQETQYF; CDR3nt: TGTGCCAGCTCACCACCGGAGTACCAAGAGACCCAGTACTTC
v_gene: TRBV4-2; d_gene: TRBD1; abundance: -; j_gene: TRBJ1-2; CDR3aa: CASREEGAVGYTF; CDR3nt: TGTGCCAGCAGAGAGGAGGGGGCGGTTGGCTACACCTTC
v_gene: TRBV30; d_gene: TRBD2; abundance: -; j_gene: TRBJ2-2; CDR3aa: CAWRATSVNTGELFF; CDR3nt: TGTGCCTGGAGGGCGACTAGCGTAAACACCGGGGAGCTGTTTTTT
v_gene: TRBV2; d_gene: TRBD2; abundance: -; j_gene: TRBJ2-1; CDR3aa: CASSALAGAYNEQFF; CDR3nt: TGTGCCAGCAGTGCGCTAGCGGGGGCCTACAATGAGCAGTTCTTC
v_gene: TRBV6-5; d_gene: TRBD1; abundance: -; j_gene: TRBJ1-2; CDR3aa: CASSPGQEYGYTF; CDR3nt: TGTGCCAGCAGCCCGGGACAGGAATATGGCTACACCTTC
v_gene: TRBV24-1; d_gene: -; abundance: -; j_gene: TRBJ2-5; CDR3aa: CATSGRVSQETQYF; CDR3nt: TGTGCCACCAGTGGCAGGGTTTCCCAAGAGACCCAGTACTTC
v_gene: TRBV6-2/TRBV6-3; d_gene: -; abundance: -; j_gene: TRBJ2-3; CDR3aa: CASSYALADTQYF; CDR3nt: TGTGCCAGCAGTTACGCCCTAGCAGATACGCAGTATTTT
v_gene: TRBV29-1; d_gene: -; abundance: -; j_gene: TRBJ2-1; CDR3aa: CSVDRVSGGEQFF; CDR3nt: TGCAGCGTTGACAGGGTATCCGGTGGTGAGCAGTTCTTC
v_gene: TRBV18; d_gene: -; abundance: -; j_gene: TRBJ1-2; CDR3aa: CASSPQDAGQNYTF; CDR3nt: TGTGCCAGCTCACCTCAAGACGCCGGACAGAACTACACCTTC
v_gene: TRBV5-1; d_gene: -; abundance: -; j_gene: TRBJ1-2; CDR3aa: CASSQGNYGYTF; CDR3nt: TGCGCCAGCAGTCAGGGAAACTATGGCTACACCTTC
v_gene: TRBV3-1/TRBV3-2; d_gene: -; abundance: -; j_gene: TRBJ1-5; CDR3aa: CASSQGQVLSQHF; CDR3nt: TGTGCCAGCAGCCAAGGGCAGGTCCTTAGCCAGCATTTT
v_gene: TRBV6-5; d_gene: -; abundance: -; j_gene: TRBJ2-4; CDR3aa: CASSTPSSKGNIQYF; CDR3nt: TGTGCCAGCAGTACCCCTAGCTCTAAGGGAAACATTCAGTACTTC
v_gene: TRBV19; d_gene: TRBD1; abundance: -; j_gene: TRBJ2-3; CDR3aa: CASSIQGATDTQYF; CDR3nt: TGTGCCAGTAGTATTCAGGGGGCGACAGATACGCAGTATTTT
v_gene: TRBV3-1/TRBV3-2; d_gene: -; abundance: -; j_gene: TRBJ1-3; CDR3aa: CASSQPSSGNTIYF; CDR3nt: TGTGCCAGCAGCCAACCTAGCTCTGGAAACACCATATATTTT
v_gene: TRBV11-2; d_gene: -; abundance: -; j_gene: TRBJ2-1; CDR3aa: CASSFPGNEQFF; CDR3nt: TGTGCCAGCAGCTTTCCAGGCAATGAGCAGTTCTTC
v_gene: TRBV27; d_gene: -; abundance: -; j_gene: TRBJ2-1; CDR3aa: CASSLGPPSYNEQFF; CDR3nt: TGTGCCAGCAGTTTAGGCCCCCCCTCCTACAATGAGCAGTTCTTC
v_gene: TRBV2; d_gene: TRBD1; abundance: -; j_gene: TRBJ2-7; CDR3aa: CASTPDRDSYEQYF; CDR3nt: TGTGCCAGCACCCCTGACAGGGACTCCTACGAGCAGTACTTC
v_gene: TRBV5-1; d_gene: -; abundance: -; j_gene: TRBJ2-2; CDR3aa: CASSYNRVAGELFF; CDR3nt: TGCGCCAGCAGCTACAACAGGGTGGCCGGGGAGCTGTTTTTT
v_gene: TRBV6-2/TRBV6-3; d_gene: -; abundance: -; j_gene: TRBJ2-7; CDR3aa: CASSSGLWEQYF; CDR3nt: TGTGCCAGCAGTTCAGGACTGTGGGAGCAGTACTTC
v_gene: TRBV18; d_gene: -; abundance: -; j_gene: TRBJ1-1; CDR3aa: CASSPLRGTEAFF; CDR3nt: TGTGCCAGCTCACCACTGAGAGGGACTGAAGCTTTCTTT
v_gene: TRBV29-1; d_gene: -; abundance: once; j_gene: TRBJ1-1; CDR3aa: CSVRVGSLTEAFF; CDR3nt: TGCAGCGTTCGTGTCGGGAGTTTAACTGAAGCTTTCTTT
v_gene: TRBV3-1/TRBV3-2; d_gene: TRBD1; abundance: -; j_gene: TRBJ2-1; CDR3aa: CASSPLLSTTGFRSDEQFF; CDR3nt: TGTGCCAGCAGCCCACTATTAAGTACGACAGGGTTTCGTTCCGATGAGCAGTTCTTC
v_gene: TRBV6-5; d_gene: -; abundance: -; j_gene: TRBJ1-1; CDR3aa: CASRREQGTEAFF; CDR3nt: TGTGCCAGCCGACGGGAACAGGGCACTGAAGCTTTCTTT
v_gene: TRBV12-3/TRBV12-4; d_gene: -; abundance: -; j_gene: TRBJ2-5; CDR3aa: CASTLILGETQYF; CDR3nt: TGTGCCAGCACCCTAATACTAGGGGAGACCCAGTACTTC
v_gene: TRBV6-2/TRBV6-3; d_gene: -; abundance: -; j_gene: TRBJ1-1; CDR3aa: CASSYLVGSGGNTEAFF; CDR3nt: TGTGCCAGCAGTTATTTGGTGGGATCCGGGGGGAACACTGAAGCTTTCTTT